The subject of this entry is one TCR beta chain. No antigen is known for it. An end of the junction differs from the germline gene, which may be a read error. The data derive from a study of CD8 T cells in Susac syndrome. Study-level results: The study recognized that its TCR sequencing and HLA analysis covered a relatively small number of individuals.

Reverse transcription of about 0.5 to 1 ug RNA was carried out with random hexamers. Amplification of TCR beta CDR3 was carried out by immunoSEQ multiplex PCR, which covered 54 Vbeta and 13 Jbeta segments. TCRdb reprocessed the immunoSEQ multiplex PCR reads with MiXCR, giving one entry per CDR3 protein. Counted here are some 260,000 distinct CDR3 sequences, 85% to 95% occurring once; the ten biggest clones make up 0.065% to 0.075%. The length of the CDR3 is 12 residues. TCR beta was sequenced from blood CD8+ and CD4+ T cells. The TEMRA cells underwent FACS enrichment, while the CD8+ and CD4+ T cells underwent negative isolation.

The sample consisted of CD4+ T cells from PBMCs. The TCR comes from a human donor with multiple sclerosis. V and J are TRBV12-3 or TRBV12-4 and TRBJ1-1, with D possibly being TRBD1 (6 bases). DNA of the CDR3: TGTGCCAGCAGTTTGCCAGGGGCGGAAGTTTTCTTT. It is translated as CASSLPGAEVFF.